This T cell receptor (beta chain) is drawn from a study of cytomegalovirus exposure and HLA in healthy donors. Donors were ostensibly healthy at sampling, although undocumented immune exposures were probable. The CDR3 covers 13 residues. 13 Jbeta primers and 60 Vbeta primers were used for the PCR. Clones were sequenced by immunoSEQ multiplex PCR, and TCRdb holds only the in-frame ones, with some missing. The table lists 160,000 or so clones, around 77% of them singletons. A word on this clone: What it binds is not known.

Study results and caveats: Sequencing likely generated an artifact that appeared as a cluster of highly shared sequence variants. Compared with the roughly 700-donor mean, an Asian-associated ancestry cluster reportedly had fewer N-insertions, according to a later analysis. With later analysis, a missense DCLRE1C variant became linked to TCR beta V- and J-gene trimming.

This chain uses TRBV21-1 with TRBJ2-1; the tabulated D call, TRBD1, remains unverified against the DNA. TRBV21-1 is noted as a pseudogene. The receptor was derived from a man aged 35-49 years in good health and CMV-seronegative. The sample comprised PBMCs. The CDR3 sequence: CASSKNSQDEQFF. CDR3 nucleotide sequence: TGTGCCAGCAGCAAAAATTCGCAGGATGAGCAGTTCTTC.